This T cell receptor (beta chain) was recovered during a study of cytomegalovirus exposure and HLA in healthy donors. The CDR3 extends over 15 amino acids. Germline lookup yields CDR1 SNHLY and CDR2 FYNNEI. Losses at the gene ends were 7 bases for V and 6 bases for J; bases not matched to a gene: 13. Whole-study findings and limits: Earlier analysis looked at TCR beta V segments, and most were productive about 87% or about 30% of the time.

On this clone itself: The antigen is unknown.

The PCR employed 60 Vbeta primers together with 13 Jbeta primers. Assay used: immunoSEQ multiplex PCR; TCRdb lists only in-frame clones, some missing. The data contain approximately 190,000 clones, around four fifths of them singletons. The chain combines TRBV2 with TRBJ2-3; 7 nucleotides line up with TRBD2. This TCR came from a man aged 40-49 years in good health and CMV-seropositive. The sequencing sample was made of PBMCs. The CDR3 sequence: CASTKGSGNWDTQYF. CDR3 bases: TGTGCCAGCACCAAAGGCAGCGGGAATTGGGATACGCAGTATTTT.